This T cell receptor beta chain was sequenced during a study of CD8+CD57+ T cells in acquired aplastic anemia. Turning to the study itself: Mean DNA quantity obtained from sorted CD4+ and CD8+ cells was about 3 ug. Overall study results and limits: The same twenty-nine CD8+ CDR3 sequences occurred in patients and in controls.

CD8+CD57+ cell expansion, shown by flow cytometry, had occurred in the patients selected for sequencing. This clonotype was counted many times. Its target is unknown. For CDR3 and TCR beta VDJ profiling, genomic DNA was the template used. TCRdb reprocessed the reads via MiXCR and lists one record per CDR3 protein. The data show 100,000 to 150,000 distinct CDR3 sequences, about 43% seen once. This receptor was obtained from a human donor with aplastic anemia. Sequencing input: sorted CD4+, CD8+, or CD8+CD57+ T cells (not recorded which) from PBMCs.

CDR3 sequence (DNA): TGTGCCAGCAGCTTAGACTTGACAACCGAAGCTTTCTTT. It is translated as CASSLDLTTEAFF. This chain links TRBV11-2 with TRBJ1-1, with no clear D. Germline values: CDR1 SGHAT, CDR2 FQNNGV. V was cut by 0 bases and J by 8 bases, with 10 bases left in between. There are 13 residues in the CDR3.